Shown below are 27 T cell receptor beta chains from a single sample sequenced in a study of T cell responses to AZD1222 COVID-19 vaccine. Method: immunoSEQ multiplex PCR; TCRdb's copy keeps in-frame clones and lacks some. The sample includes about 150,000 clones, around 89% of them seen just once. Sequenced material: peripheral blood, taken on day 0 of AZD1222 vaccination. The receptors derive from an adult in good health.

V and J are TRBV4-3 and TRBJ1-2, with D unclear. The CDR3 covers 14 residues. From germline, CDR1 is LGHNA and CDR2 YSLEER. Trimming cost V 4 bases and J 7 bases, with 16 bases left between them. In DNA, the CDR3 is TGCGCCAGCAGCCCCAACCGGGCCGGCGGTGGCTACACCTTC. Protein product: CASSPNRAGGGYTF.

The genes are TRBV2 and TRBJ1-2, with a possible D match to TRBD1 (5 bases). Germline V gives CDR1 SNHLY, CDR2 FYNNEI. The germline V and J ends were trimmed by 0 bases and 13 bases, with 15 bases remaining between them. The CDR3 sequence is 13 residues long. The DNA for the CDR3 is TGTGCCAGCAGTGAAGCCCAATGGGGCGGGCGCACCTTC. The encoded protein is CASSEAQWGGRTF.

The chain has TRBV4-3 and TRBJ1-5; no definite D call. The V end lost 1 base, the J end lost 7 bases, and 8 bases lay between the germline ends. From germline, CDR1 is LGHNA and CDR2 YSLEER. The CDR3 extends over 13 amino acids. In DNA form, the CDR3 reads TGCGCCAGCAGCCAAGGGGGTGGACAGCCCCAGCATTTT. Translated, it gives CASSQGGGQPQHF.

The chain combines TRBV6-5 with TRBJ2-7; D ambiguous. With 5 bases removed from V and 7 bases from J, the gap between germline ends came to 18 bases. Germline CDR1 MNHEY, CDR2 SVGAGI. The CDR3 is 14 residues long. CDR3 in DNA: TGTGCCAGCAGTCCCTACACGAAGCTTGGGGAGCAGTACTTC. This translates into CASSPYTKLGEQYF.

Turning to this clone: The sample holds other DNA sequences that translate to the same CDR3. V gene TRBV6-5 combines with J gene TRBJ1-1; no clear D. Trimming cost V 0 bases and J 0 bases, with 2 bases left between them. Germline values: CDR1 MNHEY, CDR2 SVGAGI. The CDR3 spans 13 residues. The CDR3 coding sequence is TGTGCCAGCAGTTACTCGATGAACACTGAAGCTTTCTTT. Translating it yields CASSYSMNTEAFF.

The rearrangement links TRBV19 to TRBJ2-1; D perhaps matches TRBD2 (6 bases). V was pared by 3 bases and J by 0 bases, with 9 bases between. This CDR3 contains 15 residues. CDR1 is LNHDA and CDR2 is SQIVND in the germline V gene (reference sequence). CDR3 in amino acids: CASSIAGSSYNEQFF. DNA of the CDR3: TGTGCCAGTAGTATCGCGGGGAGCTCCTACAATGAGCAGTTCTTC.

This chain joins TRBV30 and TRBJ1-1; no clear D. Germline CDR1 is GTSNPN and CDR2 is SVGIG (reference sequence). The V end lost 5 bases, the J end lost 5 bases, and 12 bases lay between the germline ends. This CDR3 has 12 amino acids. CDR3 sequence (DNA): TGTGCCTGGGGGCTCGGGCGGACTGAAGCTTTCTTT. Amino acids: CAWGLGRTEAFF.

V and J are TRBV4-2 and TRBJ2-2; the match to TRBD2 covers 8 bases. Trimming took 8 bases from V and 11 from J; bases not matched to a gene: 22. Germline V gene sequence: CDR1 LGHNA, CDR2 YNFKEQ. The CDR3 spans 17 residues. CDR3 DNA sequence: TGTGCCAGCTCCCGGGCGTCGAGCGGGAGTCCCCCTGGAGAGCTGTTTTTT. Translating it yields CASSRASSGSPPGELFF.

The chain has TRBV27 and TRBJ2-7; D unclear. Germline CDR1 MNHEY, CDR2 SMNVEV (reference sequence). The ends were cut back, 0 bases at V and 0 bases at J, with 6 bases in the middle. The CDR3 runs to 14 residues. As DNA, the CDR3 is TGTGCCAGCAGTTTATCGCGGATCTCCTACGAGCAGTACTTC. Its translation is CASSLSRISYEQYF.

About this clone itself: The sample has other DNA sequences that encode this CDR3 too. This chain connects TRBV27 to TRBJ1-1, with a possible D match to TRBD1 (6 bases). The CDR3 extends over 15 amino acids. The V gene lost 2 bases and the J gene lost 1 base, with 11 bases spanning the gap. Per the germline V gene, CDR1 is MNHEY and CDR2 is SMNVEV (reference sequence). The CDR3 DNA is TGTGCCAGCAGTTTAGGCAGGGGTTCGAACACTGAAGCTTTCTTT. Amino acid sequence: CASSLGRGSNTEAFF.

V and J are TRBV28 and TRBJ1-4; D unresolved. This CDR3 contains 15 residues. The germline V gene encodes CDR1 MDHEN and CDR2 SYDVKM. Trimming shortened V by 1 base and J by 8 bases, and 14 bases separated the two germline ends. The CDR3 DNA reads as TGTGCCAGCAGTTTATCCCTCAGACCCAACGAAAAACTGTTTTTT. Its translation is CASSLSLRPNEKLFF. The full variable domain, rest sourced from reference TRBV28 and TRBJ1-4, is DVKVTQSSRYLVKRTGEKVFLECVQDMDHENMFWYRQDPGLGLRLIYFSYDVKMKEKGDIPEGYSVSREKKERFSLILESASTNQTSMYLCASSLSLRPNEKLFFGSGTQLSVL.

This clone was found a few times. DNA for the CDR3: TGTGCCAGCAGCTTAGTGGGAGGGGGCACCGGGGAGCTGTTTTTT. Translating gives CASSLVGGGTGELFF. The rearrangement uses TRBV5-5 and TRBJ2-2; maybe TRBD2 (7 bases). This CDR3 region has 15 residues. CDR1 SGHKS and CDR2 YYEKEE come from the germline V gene (reference sequence). Between the trimmed V and J ends, which lost 2 bases and 4 bases, there was a span of 12 bases.

The chain uses TRBV27 and TRBJ2-1; D unresolved. V was shortened by 4 bases and J by 4 bases, with 8 bases between the two germline ends. The CDR3 runs to 13 residues. The germline CDR1 and CDR2 sequences are MNHEY and SMNVEV (reference sequence). The CDR3 here is CASSSGPYNEQFF. The CDR3 bases are TGTGCCAGCAGTTCCGGGCCGTACAATGAGCAGTTCTTC.

The gene calls are TRBV29-1 and TRBJ1-1; D remains unclear. The V end lost 4 bases, the J end lost 6 bases, and 15 bases lay between the germline ends. Germline values: CDR1 SQVTM, CDR2 ANQGSEA. This CDR3 spans 13 amino acids. For the CDR3, the DNA is TGCAGCGTTGGGCGTCCTTTCGGTGCTGAAGCTTTCTTT. The encoded protein is CSVGRPFGAEAFF.

This chain uses TRBV3-1 (or the pseudogene TRBV3-2) with TRBJ2-1, with D tentatively TRBD1 or TRBD2 (5 bases each). Germline values: CDR1 LGHDT, CDR2 YNNKEL (reference sequence). Trimming shortened V by 6 bases and J by 7 bases, and 19 bases separated the two germline ends. The CDR3 is made up of 15 amino acids. The CDR3: CASSRVGTRGNEQFF. CDR3 nucleotide sequence: TGTGCCAGCAGTCGAGTCGGGACCCGAGGGAATGAGCAGTTCTTC.

The gene calls are TRBV7-9 and TRBJ1-5, with D possibly matching TRBD1 (5 bases). The CDR3 spans 15 residues. The germline V and J ends were trimmed by 5 bases and 7 bases, with 18 bases remaining between them. Germline lookup yields CDR1 SEHNR and CDR2 FQNEAQ (reference sequence). The CDR3, as DNA: TGTGCCAGCAGCCAATCGGGGCAGGGAGGCCAGCCCCAGCATTTT. Residues: CASSQSGQGGQPQHF. The full variable domain, completed using reference TRBV7-9 and TRBJ1-5, is DTGVSQNPRHKITKRGQNVTFRCDPISEHNRLYWYRQTLGQGPEFLTYFQNEAQLEKSRLLSDRFSAERPKGSFSTLEIQRTEQGDSAMYLCASSQSGQGGQPQHFGDGTRLSIL.

CDR3 in amino acids: CSVSPMVGNTEAFF. The CDR3 DNA is TGCAGCGTGTCCCCGATGGTAGGGAACACTGAAGCTTTCTTT. This sequence joins TRBV29-1 and TRBJ1-1; D not resolved. Germline CDR1 and CDR2: SQVTM and ANQGSEA. The V and J ends lost 6 bases and 1 base respectively, with 15 bases between them. This CDR3 is 14 amino acids long.

This chain uses TRBV10-3 with TRBJ1-1, with D unresolved. This CDR3 comprises 13 residues. Deletions cut 4 bases from V and 1 base from J, with 7 bases between. The germline V gene encodes CDR1 ENHRY and CDR2 SYGVKD. The CDR3 sequence: CAISVDTNTEAFF. CDR3 DNA: TGTGCCATCAGTGTAGACACGAACACTGAAGCTTTCTTT.

Here the CDR3 reads CASSRAGLVKGEQYF. CDR3 coding DNA: TGCGCCAGCAGCCGGGCGGGACTAGTAAAAGGCGAGCAGTACTTC. The chain is built from TRBV5-1 and TRBJ2-7, with 8 nucleotides matching TRBD2. Germline assignment: CDR1 SGHRS and CDR2 YFSETQ. J gave up 6 bases and V 4 bases, and 12 bases lay outside the gene matches. This CDR3 has 15 amino acids. Full variable domain (remainder filled in from reference TRBV5-1 and TRBJ2-7): KAGVTQTPRYLIKTRGQQVTLSCSPISGHRSVSWYQQTPGQGLQFLFEYFSETQRNKGNFPGRFSGRQFSNSRSEMNVSTLELGDSALYLCASSRAGLVKGEQYFGPGTRLTVT.

The chain employs TRBV9 and TRBJ2-2, with 10 bases lining up with TRBD2. The CDR3 runs to 19 residues. Looked up from germline, CDR1 is SGDLS and CDR2 is YYNGEE. V was clipped by 0 bases and J by 6 bases; unmatched bases: 14. CDR3 region: CASSVVAPSLAGGPGELFF. Here the CDR3 DNA reads TGTGCCAGCAGCGTAGTAGCCCCGAGTTTAGCGGGAGGACCCGGGGAGCTGTTTTTT. Complete variable domain (other parts from reference TRBV9 and TRBJ2-2): DSGVTQTPKHLITATGQRVTLRCSPRSGDLSVYWYQQSLDQGLQFLIQYYNGEERAKGNILERFSAQQFPDLHSELNLSSLELGDSALYFCASSVVAPSLAGGPGELFFGEGSRLTVL.

The chain recombines TRBV27 with TRBJ1-4; D unclear. Looked up from germline, CDR1 is MNHEY and CDR2 is SMNVEV (reference sequence). The length of the CDR3 is 18 residues. Trimming removed 5 bases at V and 4 bases at J, with 23 bases between. This CDR3 reads CASSPLSSTLRVNEKLFF. In DNA form, the CDR3 reads TGTGCCAGCAGTCCGCTATCCTCGACCCTCCGGGTTAATGAAAAACTGTTTTTT.

This chain links TRBV5-4 with TRBJ2-7; tentatively, D is TRBD2 (6 bases). Trimming shortened V by 4 bases and J by 4 bases, and 30 bases separated the two germline ends. The V gene's germline CDR1 is SGHNT and CDR2 YYREEE (reference sequence). CDR3 size: 19 residues. CDR3: CASSPRAGTIGPLGYEQYF. The CDR3 DNA reads as TGTGCCAGCAGCCCTAGGGCGGGGACGATTGGGCCCCTCGGGTACGAGCAGTACTTC.

The V gene is TRBV25-1, the J gene TRBJ1-6; no clear D. Trimming left V 4 bases short and J 2 bases short, with 9 bases between. Germline values: CDR1 MGHDK, CDR2 SYGVNS. The CDR3 spans 15 residues. The CDR3 region is CASSATSPYNSPLHF. Written as DNA, the CDR3 is TGTGCCAGCAGTGCCACATCTCCCTATAATTCACCCCTCCACTTT.

CDR3 in amino acids: CASQAGQIKTGELFF. As DNA, the CDR3 is TGTGCCAGCCAAGCGGGGCAGATAAAGACCGGGGAGCTGTTTTTT. The genes are TRBV19 and TRBJ2-2; 7 bases align to TRBD2. The CDR3 is made up of 15 amino acids. With V trimmed by 9 bases and J by 5 bases, 12 bases remained unmatched. Germline CDR1 and CDR2: LNHDA and SQIVND (reference sequence).

This clone has only one observation. V is TRBV7-9 and J is TRBJ1-4, with D tentatively TRBD1 (5 bases). The V and J ends lost 6 bases and 4 bases respectively, with 15 bases between them. CDR3 length: 15 residues. In germline, CDR1 is SEHNR, CDR2 FQNEAQ (reference sequence). The CDR3 DNA sequence: TGTGCCAGCAGTCAGGGACGTTGGGTTAATGAAAAACTGTTTTTT. Translated, it gives CASSQGRWVNEKLFF.

The chain carries TRBV7-3 and TRBJ2-4, with D perhaps TRBD1 or TRBD2 (5 bases each). The germline gives CDR1 SGHTA, CDR2 FQGTGA. The CDR3 extends over 14 amino acids. Trimming stripped 5 bases from V and 7 bases from J, with 15 bases between. The CDR3 DNA reads TGTGCCAGCAGCCAAACAGGTTGGGGGAACATTCAGTACTTC. It is translated as CASSQTGWGNIQYF.

The chain carries TRBV18 and TRBJ1-4; the D gene is possibly TRBD1 (6 bases). Deletions cut 3 bases from V and 3 bases from J, with 20 bases between. The CDR3 length is 18 residues. Per the germline V gene, CDR1 is KGHSH and CDR2 is LQKENI. For the CDR3, the DNA is TGTGCCAGCTCACCGGTTGTCAGGGGCCTGGGGGCTAATGAAAAACTGTTTTTT. Translation gives CASSPVVRGLGANEKLFF.